The rows below give T cell receptor beta chains drawn from one sample of a study of cytotoxic CD8 clonotypes in ibrutinib-treated CLL. Some clones are missing from TCRdb's copy, which holds only in-frame ones; the method was immunoSEQ multiplex PCR. The sample includes roughly 52,000 clones, more than 45% of them seen just once. The sample in question was PBMCs, obtained after 12 months of ibrutinib treatment. These receptors all come from a human donor with chronic lymphocytic leukemia. Each CDR3 is given with its conserved first and last residue. A D gene is named only where the DNA matches it firmly. Clone size appears in some rows only: once, few, many, or a class for an expanded clone.

j_call v_call d_call clone_size cdr3_nt cdr3_aa
TRBJ1-2 TRBV27 TRBD1 NA TGTGCCAGCAGTGAGGGACAGGGAGGCTATGGCTACACCTTC CASSEGQGGYGYTF
TRBJ1-3 TRBV6-1 TRBD1 NA TGTGCCAGCAGTGAACCGGGGACAGGGGCTGGAAACACCATATATTTT CASSEPGTGAGNTIYF
TRBJ2-5 TRBV5-1 NA NA TGCGCCAACTCTCCTTCTGGAGGAAGGTGGGAGACCCAGTACTTC CANSPSGGRWETQYF
TRBJ2-5 TRBV5-4 NA NA TGTGCCAGCAGCTTGCTTAGGGGAGATGTGGAGACCCAGTACTTC CASSLLRGDVETQYF
TRBJ2-1 TRBV18 NA NA TGTGCCAGCTCACAGGGCGGAAGCTCCTACAATGAGCAGTTCTTC CASSQGGSSYNEQFF
TRBJ1-1 TRBV18 TRBD1 NA TGTGCCAGCTCACCCTCCAGGGGGGAACTTAGCACTGAAGCTTTCTTT CASSPSRGELSTEAFF
TRBJ1-1 TRBV10-1 NA NA TGCGCCAGCAGTGGGACAGCTGGCGCGACTTTCTTT CASSGTAGATFF
TRBJ1-4 TRBV25-1 TRBD1 NA TGTGCCAGCAGTGATCGAGGGACAGGGGGAGAAAAACTGTTTTTT CASSDRGTGGEKLFF
TRBJ2-1 TRBV11-3 TRBD2 NA TGTGCCAGCAGCCCTTCCACCTGGGGGAGGGCTTCGAATGAGCAGTTCTTC CASSPSTWGRASNEQFF
TRBJ2-1 TRBV25-1 TRBD2 few TGTGCCAGCAGTGATTTTGGGACTAGTAGATATGAGCAGTTCTTC CASSDFGTSRYEQFF
TRBJ2-3 TRBV2 TRBD2 NA TGTGCCAGCTCTGGAGGTACTAGCGGTACGCAGTATTTT CASSGGTSGTQYF
TRBJ2-6 TRBV5-1 NA NA TGCGCCAGCAGCTTGGGACAGGGAGGCCCTGGGGCCAACGTCCTGACTTTC CASSLGQGGPGANVLTF
TRBJ2-5 TRBV28 TRBD2 few TGTGCCAGCAGTACTAGGACTAGCGGAGCCCAAGAGACCCAGTACTTC CASSTRTSGAQETQYF
TRBJ2-2 TRBV19 TRBD2 few TGTGCCAGTAGTATAGGCGGGGGATCCACCGGGGAGCTGTTTTTT CASSIGGGSTGELFF
TRBJ1-3 TRBV2 NA NA TGTGCCAGCAACACCGACTCTGGAAACACCATATATTTT CASNTDSGNTIYF
TRBJ1-2 TRBV27 NA medium-sized TGTGCCAGCAGTACCTCCCTGGTCGATGGCTACACCTTC CASSTSLVDGYTF